This record looks at one T cell receptor beta chain sequence and its context. Its specificity is not known. This CDR3 contains 15 residues. The germline gives CDR1 SGHNT, CDR2 YYREEE (reference sequence). Trimming cost V 6 bases and J 4 bases, with 14 bases left between them. The data stem from a study of T cells in localized non-small cell lung cancer. Using immunoSEQ multiplex PCR, the repertoire was profiled, and TCRdb retains in-frame clones only, with some absent. The sample shows under 150,000 clones, approximately 88% of them seen only once. Whole-study results and caveats: Analysis by sequencing included only one tumor region, so heterogeneity remains possible. Uninvolved neighboring lung showed the greatest T cell clonality, exceeding tumor. Overall survival was longer when the density of T cells in the blood was higher. Adjacent lung tissue had a median about 58 of the top 100 clones found in the tumor.

The genes are TRBV5-4 and TRBJ2-6, with D unclear. The receptor was derived from a female donor over 55 with stage I lung adenocarcinoma. The source material was peripheral blood, sampled before any cancer treatment. The CDR3 nucleotides read TGTGCCAGCAACCCAGGTTCAACAGGGGCCAACGTCCTGACTTTC. Protein sequence: CASNPGSTGANVLTF. The complete variable domain, with remaining parts taken from reference TRBV5-4 and TRBJ2-6, reads ETGVTQSPTHLIKTRGQQVTLRCSSQSGHNTVSWYQQALGQGPQFIFQYYREEENGRGNFPPRFSGLQFPNYSSELNVNALELDDSALYLCASNPGSTGANVLTFGAGSRLTVL.